Below are 16 T cell receptor beta chains sequenced from a single sample in a study of vaccination and CD4 T cells after COVID-19 (dated 2022 in TCRdb). Interpreted using the paper, the treatment or condition label stands for: roughly 11-day PBMC culture with coronavirus spike peptide pools or control peptides (ViraFEST assay). Their antigen targets remain unknown. The library was prepared using PCR. The listed sequencing device is Illumina iSeq 100. At the Johns Hopkins FTIC core, DNA from the cultured CD4+ T cells underwent TCR sequencing with the Oncomine TCR Beta short-read assay. Using fastp trimming at Q25 and MiXCR clonotype assembly, TCRdb reanalyzed the public sequencing data and kept in-frame beta chains. Rows are unified per CDR3 protein, each entry keeping the most common DNA and genes. The sample table holds under 25,000 distinct CDR3 sequences, of which about 40% were seen once. The ten largest clones represent approximately 26% of the sample.

Sequencing used CD4+ T cells from blood, cultured in vitro, obtained before SARS-CoV-2 vaccination. Source of these receptors: a human donor who had recovered from COVID-19.

The chain is built from TRBV20-1 and TRBJ2-3; D uncertain. This CDR3 is 12 amino acids long. Germline values: CDR1 DFQATT, CDR2 SNEGSKA (reference sequence). The V end lost 5 bases, the J end lost 4 bases, and 10 bases lay between the germline ends. The CDR3 nucleotides read TGCAGTGCTCTACGGAACGCAGATACGCAGTATTTT. Translated, it gives CSALRNADTQYF.

This clonotype was seen only once. This chain links TRBV20-1 with TRBJ1-1; the match to TRBD1 covers 9 bases. After removal of 6 bases from V and 6 bases from J, the junction contained 5 bases not matched to a gene. The length of the CDR3 is 12 residues. CDR1 DFQATT and CDR2 SNEGSKA come from the germline V gene (reference sequence). Here the CDR3 DNA reads TGCAGTGCGCCCCGGACAGGGGCTGAAGCTTTCTTT. This gives the protein CSAPRTGAEAFF.

The chain couples TRBV20-1 to TRBJ2-3; perhaps TRBD1 as D (6 bases). V lost 6 bases and J lost 7, with 11 bases in between. The length of the CDR3 is 11 residues. In germline, CDR1 is DFQATT, CDR2 SNEGSKA (reference sequence). CDR3 in DNA: TGCAGTGCACACAGGGAGTATACGCAGTATTTT. It is translated as CSAHREYTQYF.

A note on this clonotype: The junction does not match germline at one end; this may be a read error. The V call is TRBV7-2, the J call TRBJ1-1; D call uncertain. CDR1 and CDR2 (germline): SGHTA, FQGNSA. This CDR3 comprises 12 residues. In DNA, the CDR3 is TGTGCCAGCAGCTTCGGGCACACTAAAGCTTTCTTT. Translating gives CASSFGHTKAFF.

The chain links TRBV7-8 to TRBJ2-3; D might be TRBD1 or TRBD2, each matching 5 bases. Trimming pared 3 bases from V and 3 bases from J, leaving 13 bases between. Looked up from germline, CDR1 is SGHVS and CDR2 is FQNEAQ. This CDR3 spans 15 amino acids. CDR3 amino acids: CASSFSGTGTDTQYF. CDR3 bases: TGTGCCAGCAGCTTCTCCGGGACGGGGACAGATACGCAGTATTTT.

This clonotype was seen only a few times. This chain joins TRBV20-1 and TRBJ1-6, with 9 bases matching TRBD1. The CDR3 is 15 residues long. Losses at the gene ends were 3 bases for V and 7 bases for J; bases not matched to a gene: 7. Germline V gene sequence: CDR1 DFQATT, CDR2 SNEGSKA (reference sequence). In nucleotides, the CDR3 is TGCAGTGCTAGCGCCGGGACAGGGAGAAATTCACCCCTCCACTTT. It yields the protein CSASAGTGRNSPLHF.

This chain links TRBV28 with TRBJ1-1, with D unclear. Trimming pared 6 bases from V and 9 bases from J, leaving 14 bases between. The V gene's germline CDR1 is MDHEN and CDR2 SYDVKM. The CDR3 consists of 12 residues. The DNA of the CDR3 is TGTGCCAGCAGCCCCGGACGGGAAAAAGCTTTCTTT. Its translation is CASSPGREKAFF.

This clonotype occurred a few times. The chain combines TRBV19 with TRBJ2-2; 9 positions agree with TRBD2. This CDR3 contains 15 residues. Germline values: CDR1 LNHDA, CDR2 SQIVND (reference sequence). After removal of 10 bases from V and 5 bases from J, the junction contained 11 bases not matched to a gene. The CDR3 is CATKVAGGPTGELFF. In DNA, the CDR3 is TGTGCCACTAAAGTGGCGGGAGGGCCAACCGGGGAGCTGTTTTTT. Drawing the rest from reference TRBV19 and TRBJ2-2, the complete variable domain is DGGITQSPKYLFRKEGQNVTLSCEQNLNHDAMYWYRQDPGQGLRLIYYSQIVNDFQKGDIAEGYSVSREKKESFPLTVTSAQKNPTAFYLCATKVAGGPTGELFFGEGSRLTVL.

The chain joins TRBV19 to TRBJ2-1; no clear D gene. Germline V lookup: CDR1 LNHDA, CDR2 SQIVND (reference sequence). This CDR3 has 15 amino acids. V was pared by 5 bases and J by 0 bases, with 11 bases between. The CDR3 here is CASSPRKDSYNEQFF. The CDR3 DNA reads TGTGCCAGTAGTCCGCGTAAAGACTCCTACAATGAGCAGTTCTTC.

This chain's CDR3 is CATSDLDCWKNTEAFF. CDR3 nucleotide sequence: TGTGCCACCAGTGATTTGGACTGTTGGAAGAACACTGAAGCTTTCTTT. The chain recombines TRBV24-1 with TRBJ1-1; D gene unclear. The CDR3 totals 16 residues. V shed 0 bases and J shed 1 base, with 11 bases lying between them. CDR1 and CDR2 from the germline V gene are KGHDR and SFDVKD.

The chain uses TRBV6-2 or TRBV6-3 and TRBJ2-5; 10 bases align to TRBD2. The CDR3 loop spans 17 amino acids. Germline V gene sequence: CDR1 MNHEY, CDR2 SVGEGT. V lost 3 bases, J lost 5 bases, and 12 bases stayed unmatched. CDR3 nucleotides: TGTGCCAGCAGTTATGGGGTTTTAGCGGGGGGCGAGGAGACCCAGTACTTC. This encodes CASSYGVLAGGEETQYF.

The rearrangement joins TRBV27 to TRBJ2-5; TRBD1 agrees at 7 bases. CDR3 length: 14 residues. Per germline, CDR1 MNHEY and CDR2 SMNVEV (reference sequence). With 5 bases clipped from V and 5 bases from J, the junction kept 8 bases outside the gene matches. CDR3 bases: TGTGCCAGCAGTCCCGACAGGGAATCGGAGACCCAGTACTTC. It encodes CASSPDRESETQYF.

The rearrangement links TRBV7-2 to TRBJ2-2; TRBD2 matches at 11 bases. J lost 6 bases, V lost 5 bases, and 8 bases had no gene match. The CDR3 is made up of 16 amino acids. Germline CDR1 is SGHTA and CDR2 is FQGNSA. The CDR3 loop reads CASSDRLAGISGELFF. In DNA, the CDR3 is TGTGCCAGCAGCGACCGACTAGCGGGAATATCCGGGGAGCTGTTTTTT.

The chain joins TRBV6-1 to TRBJ1-5; 7 bases map to TRBD1. Germline V gives CDR1 MNHNS, CDR2 SASEGT. J lost 2 bases, V lost 6 bases, and 4 bases had no gene match. There are 14 residues in the CDR3. CDR3 coding DNA: TGTGCCAGCAGACCCGGGACAGGCAATCAGCCCCAGCATTTT. It specifies CASRPGTGNQPQHF.

V gene TRBV19 combines with J gene TRBJ1-2, with unresolved D. The CDR3 is 14 residues long. The germline CDR1 and CDR2 sequences are LNHDA and SQIVND (reference sequence). The germline V and J ends were trimmed by 5 bases and 2 bases, with 12 bases remaining between them. Written as DNA, the CDR3 is TGTGCCAGTAGTCCCGGGAGGGCGAACTATGGCTACACCTTC. This encodes CASSPGRANYGYTF.

This clonotype was seen a handful of times. The chain links TRBV19 to TRBJ1-2; TRBD1 might be the D (5 bases). CDR1 and CDR2 (germline): LNHDA, SQIVND (reference sequence). V was shortened by 3 bases and J by 0 bases, with 11 bases between the two germline ends. The CDR3 runs to 15 residues. Here the CDR3 DNA reads TGTGCCAGTAGTATCGGGCAGGGAGCTAACTATGGCTACACCTTC. Protein product: CASSIGQGANYGYTF.